One and the same sample provided the 25 T cell receptor beta chains below, sequenced in a study of cytomegalovirus exposure and HLA in healthy donors. The PCR was carried out with 60 Vbeta primers and 13 Jbeta primers. TCRdb's copy holds only in-frame clones and misses some; the assay was immunoSEQ multiplex PCR. The top ten clones hold less than 0.3% of a sample with approximately 180,000 clones, 87% of them seen once. The sequenced material came from PBMCs. These receptors were obtained from a girl less than two years old in good health and CMV-seronegative.

V gene TRBV5-1 combines with J gene TRBJ2-7, with 7 bases aligning to TRBD2. Germline CDR1 SGHRS, CDR2 YFSETQ. V lost 1 base and J lost 3; bases outside the gene matches: 4. The CDR3 sequence is 14 residues long. For the CDR3, the DNA is TGCGCCAGCAGCTTGCGGGGGGAGAACTACGAGCAGTACTTC. Translated, it gives CASSLRGENYEQYF.

The CDR3 protein is CASSPGRGNEKLFF. CDR3 coding DNA: TGTGCCAGCAGCCCCGGCAGGGGGAATGAAAAACTGTTTTTT. V gene TRBV2 combines with J gene TRBJ1-4; 7 bases agree with TRBD1. The germline V gene encodes CDR1 SNHLY and CDR2 FYNNEI. The ends lost 6 bases at V and 5 bases at J; junction bases unmatched: 6. There are 14 residues in the CDR3.

The chain recombines TRBV19 with TRBJ1-5; D not resolved. This CDR3 is built from 15 residues. V gave up 1 base and J gave up 4 bases, with 11 bases separating them. The V gene's germline CDR1 is LNHDA and CDR2 SQIVND (reference sequence). CDR3 residues: CASSIGTGSNQPQHF. The CDR3 bases are TGTGCCAGTAGTATAGGGACGGGGAGTAATCAGCCCCAGCATTTT.

This clone was counted between two and nine times. This chain uses TRBV5-8 with TRBJ1-4; tentatively, D is TRBD1 (6 bases). CDR3 length equals 16 residues. Germline assignment: CDR1 SGHTS and CDR2 YDEGEE. V was cut by 4 bases and J by 1 base, with 14 bases left in between. The CDR3 spells CASSPGQVRTNEKLFF. The DNA of the CDR3 is TGTGCCAGCAGCCCGGGACAAGTGAGAACTAATGAAAAACTGTTTTTT. The whole variable domain, filled in from reference TRBV5-8 and TRBJ1-4, reads EAGVTQSPTHLIKTRGQQATLRCSPISGHTSVYWYQQALGLGLQFLLWYDEGEERNRGNFPPRFSGRQFPNYSSELNVNALELEDSALYLCASSPGQVRTNEKLFFGSGTQLSVL.

V usage is TRBV5-1 and J usage is TRBJ1-1; D may be TRBD1 (6 bases). Trimming cost V 0 bases and J 4 bases, with 13 bases left between them. This CDR3 has 15 amino acids. CDR1 and CDR2 (germline): SGHRS, YFSETQ. The CDR3 loop is CASSLGWGRVTEAFF. The CDR3, as DNA: TGCGCCAGCAGCTTGGGGTGGGGGCGAGTCACTGAAGCTTTCTTT.

This rearrangement joins TRBV7-2 to TRBJ2-3, with D uncertain. CDR1 is SGHTA and CDR2 is FQGNSA in the germline V gene. CDR3 length: 13 residues. The V and J ends lost 5 bases and 4 bases respectively, with 10 bases between them. CDR3 region: CASSPPGSDTQYF. For the CDR3, the DNA is TGTGCCAGCAGCCCACCCGGTTCAGATACGCAGTATTTT.

This rearrangement joins TRBV4-1 to TRBJ2-2, with a tentative D call TRBD1 (6 bases). Per the germline V gene, CDR1 is MGHRA and CDR2 is YSYEKL. V gave up 1 base and J gave up 0 bases, with 12 bases separating them. The CDR3 has 17 residues. The CDR3 DNA reads TGCGCCAGCAGCCAAGGACAGGCCAAGACGAACACCGGGGAGCTGTTTTTT. Translated, it gives CASSQGQAKTNTGELFF.

CDR3 nucleotides: TGTGCCAGCAGAGGGGACAGGCGCAATCAGCCCCAGCATTTT. It translates to CASRGDRRNQPQHF. The chain is built from TRBV2 and TRBJ1-5; 8 bases align to TRBD1. Germline V gene lookup returns CDR1 SNHLY and CDR2 FYNNEI. Trimming cost V 6 bases and J 2 bases; bases outside gene matches: 3. The CDR3 length is 14 residues.

There are a few counts of this clone. The CDR3 nucleotides are TGTGCCAGCGGGCGTTGGCGGGGGGGGACAGATACGCAGTATTTT. Protein: CASGRWRGGTDTQYF. The J gene is TRBJ2-3, the V gene TRBV2, with 9 bases matching TRBD2. The CDR3 has 15 amino acids. V lost 8 bases, J lost 3 bases, and 9 bases stayed unmatched. CDR1 SNHLY and CDR2 FYNNEI come from the germline V gene.

The V and J genes are TRBV30 and TRBJ2-5; 11 nucleotides align to TRBD1. V lost 2 bases to trimming and J lost 7 bases; unmatched junction nucleotides: 15. The CDR3 runs to 17 residues. CDR1 and CDR2 (germline): GTSNPN, SVGIG (reference sequence). The CDR3 DNA follows: TGTGCCTGGAGTCGTTTAGTTGGGACAGGGGGAACTGGGACCCAGTACTTC. It encodes CAWSRLVGTGGTGTQYF.

Written as DNA, the CDR3 is TGTGCCATCAGTGAGACTAGCGGGAGGGTCACAGATACGCAGTATTTT. Its protein is CAISETSGRVTDTQYF. This chain uses TRBV10-3 with TRBJ2-3; 13 bases map to TRBD2. Germline V gene data show CDR1 as ENHRY and CDR2 as SYGVKD. Losses at the gene ends were 2 bases for V and 2 bases for J; bases not matched to a gene: 1. The CDR3 is 16 residues long.

This sequence joins TRBV7-7 and TRBJ2-7; D is unclear. Germline V gene sequence: CDR1 SSHAT, CDR2 FNYEAQ (reference sequence). CDR3 size: 13 residues. With 2 bases removed from V and 0 bases from J, the gap between germline ends came to 5 bases. In nucleotides, the CDR3 is TGTGCCAGCAGCTTAAGCTCCTCCTACGAGCAGTACTTC. As protein: CASSLSSSYEQYF.

This clone was observed a handful of times. The same CDR3 is also encoded by other DNA sequences in this sample. V is TRBV9 and J is TRBJ2-7, with TRBD1 matching over 7 bases. V trimming: 0 bases; J trimming: 2 bases; junction bases outside the gene matches: 2. The CDR3 runs to 14 residues. CDR1 SGDLS and CDR2 YYNGEE come from the germline V gene. The CDR3 reads CASSVGQGAYEQYF. DNA of the CDR3: TGTGCCAGCAGCGTAGGGCAGGGGGCCTACGAGCAGTACTTC. The full variable domain, with the rest looked up from reference TRBV9 and TRBJ2-7, is DSGVTQTPKHLITATGQRVTLRCSPRSGDLSVYWYQQSLDQGLQFLIQYYNGEERAKGNILERFSAQQFPDLHSELNLSSLELGDSALYFCASSVGQGAYEQYFGPGTRLTVT.

The chain carries TRBV4-1 and TRBJ2-1; 8 bases are shared with TRBD2. The J segment lost 2 bases and the V segment lost 6 bases, leaving 18 bases of the junction unmatched. There are 19 residues in the CDR3. Germline CDR1 is MGHRA and CDR2 is YSYEKL. CDR3 amino acids: CASSRGTRTTTLTYNEQFF. The CDR3 nucleotides read TGCGCCAGCAGTCGGGGGACTAGAACAACTACGCTTACCTACAATGAGCAGTTCTTC.

This clone was observed once. V is TRBV6-5 and J is TRBJ2-5; D unclear. Germline V gives CDR1 MNHEY, CDR2 SVGAGI. Trimming removed 6 bases from V and 5 bases from J, with 16 bases in between. This CDR3 is built from 14 residues. CDR3 nucleotides: TGTGCCAGCAGCCCGTTAGGAGCCTGGGAGACCCAGTACTTC. Protein sequence: CASSPLGAWETQYF.

This clone appeared a single time. The chain couples TRBV5-1 to TRBJ2-2; a weak D match, TRBD2 (5 bases). The germline V gene encodes CDR1 SGHRS and CDR2 YFSETQ. The CDR3 length is 15 residues. V was shortened by 0 bases and J by 5 bases, with 11 bases between the two germline ends. As DNA, the CDR3 is TGCGCCAGCAGCTTGGGCGGGCCTCAAACCGGGGAGCTGTTTTTT. This sequence encodes CASSLGGPQTGELFF. The whole variable domain, filled in from reference TRBV5-1 and TRBJ2-2, reads KAGVTQTPRYLIKTRGQQVTLSCSPISGHRSVSWYQQTPGQGLQFLFEYFSETQRNKGNFPGRFSGRQFSNSRSEMNVSTLELGDSALYLCASSLGGPQTGELFFGEGSRLTVL.

The chain recombines TRBV6-5 with TRBJ2-3; possibly TRBD1 for D (6 bases). Trimming took 4 bases from V and 4 from J, leaving 12 bases between them. This CDR3 comprises 14 residues. CDR1 is MNHEY and CDR2 is SVGAGI in the germline V gene. The CDR3 loop is CASSFTPGADTQYF. The CDR3 DNA reads TGTGCCAGCAGTTTCACGCCAGGGGCAGATACGCAGTATTTT.

V is TRBV5-6 and J is TRBJ1-2; 9 nucleotides align to TRBD1. The germline V gene has CDR1 SGHDT and CDR2 YYEEEE. The junction had 10 bases not matched to a gene; V was cut back by 3 bases and J by 7 bases. There are 15 residues in the CDR3. In nucleotides, the CDR3 is TGTGCCAGCAGCTCTTGGGGACAGGGATTCGGTGGCTACACCTTC. Residues: CASSSWGQGFGGYTF. The variable domain in full, completed from reference TRBV5-6 and TRBJ1-2, reads DAGVTQSPTHLIKTRGQQVTLRCSPKSGHDTVSWYQQALGQGPQFIFQYYEEEERQRGNFPDRFSGHQFPNYSSELNVNALLLGDSALYLCASSSWGQGFGGYTFGSGTRLTVV.

This clone was found a few times. The chain is built from TRBV5-1 and TRBJ1-2; no firm D call. The CDR3 has 12 residues. V dropped 1 base and J dropped 2 bases, with 3 bases sitting between them. Germline CDR1 SGHRS, CDR2 YFSETQ. The CDR3 here is CASSLTNYGYTF. The CDR3 DNA sequence: TGCGCCAGCAGCTTGACAAACTATGGCTACACCTTC. Using reference TRBV5-1 and TRBJ1-2 for the parts outside the CDR3, the full variable domain is KAGVTQTPRYLIKTRGQQVTLSCSPISGHRSVSWYQQTPGQGLQFLFEYFSETQRNKGNFPGRFSGRQFSNSRSEMNVSTLELGDSALYLCASSLTNYGYTFGSGTRLTVV.

The rearrangement joins TRBV9 to TRBJ2-1; no firm D call. Germline CDR1 SGDLS, CDR2 YYNGEE. CDR3 length: 12 amino acids. V was cut by 0 bases and J by 7 bases, with 5 bases left in between. The CDR3, as DNA: TGTGCCAGCAGCGTAGCAGCGAATGAGCAGTTCTTC. It codes for CASSVAANEQFF.

This rearrangement joins TRBV4-3 to TRBJ1-2; 7 positions match TRBD1. Losses at the gene ends were 1 base for V and 5 bases for J; bases not matched to a gene: 1. Germline lookup yields CDR1 LGHNA and CDR2 YSLEER. The CDR3 totals 13 residues. DNA of the CDR3: TGCGCCAGCAGCCAAGGCAGGGGGTATGGCTACACCTTC. This encodes CASSQGRGYGYTF.

V gene TRBV2 combines with J gene TRBJ2-1; 8 nucleotides align to TRBD2. The CDR3 totals 16 residues. After removal of 6 bases from V and 1 base from J, the junction contained 8 bases not matched to a gene. Germline V gene lookup returns CDR1 SNHLY and CDR2 FYNNEI. CDR3 region: CASRGGSGASYNEQFF. Written as DNA, the CDR3 is TGTGCCAGCAGGGGGGGTAGCGGGGCTTCCTACAATGAGCAGTTCTTC.

This chain connects TRBV11-3 to TRBJ2-3; 12 positions match TRBD1. Germline assignment: CDR1 SGHNT and CDR2 YENEEA. The CDR3 is 14 amino acids. The V segment lost 5 bases and the J segment 7 bases; nucleotides outside the gene matches: 4. CDR3 sequence: CASSTGQGAYTQYF. The CDR3 DNA sequence: TGTGCCAGCAGCACGGGACAGGGGGCTTATACGCAGTATTTT. Variable domain in full (rest from reference TRBV11-3 and TRBJ2-3): EAGVVQSPRYKIIEKKQPVAFWCNPISGHNTLYWYLQNLGQGPELLIRYENEEAVDDSQLPKDRFSAERLKGVDSTLKIQPAELGDSAVYLCASSTGQGAYTQYFGPGTRLTVL.

This chain uses TRBV19 with TRBJ2-5; 10 nucleotides line up with TRBD1. The germline CDR1 and CDR2 sequences are LNHDA and SQIVND (reference sequence). This CDR3 comprises 14 residues. With V trimmed by 9 bases and J by 5 bases, 9 bases remained unmatched. The CDR3 protein is CASRDRGFEETQYF. CDR3 DNA: TGTGCCAGCCGGGACAGGGGATTTGAGGAGACCCAGTACTTC.

This clone was picked up one time. The rearrangement uses TRBV6-1 and TRBJ2-1; 8 bases align to TRBD2. The CDR3 spans 14 residues. V dropped 6 bases and J dropped 6; count of bases not matched to a gene: 7. Germline CDR1 is MNHNS and CDR2 is SASEGT. The CDR3 DNA is TGTGCCAGCAGCGGACTAGCCGCACTCAATGAGCAGTTCTTC. Its protein is CASSGLAALNEQFF.